These 27 T cell receptor beta chains came from one sample sequenced in a study of T-cell memory formation after mild COVID-19. TCRdb fed the 5' RACE reads into MiXCR, producing one record per CDR3 protein. The table has roughly 170,000 distinct CDR3 sequences, approximately 17% seen once; the top ten hold approximately 4%. The sample taken for sequencing was PBMCs or a T cell subset sorted from them (not recorded which). Source of these receptors: a man younger than 35 who had mild COVID-19 (a few samples of this study predate the infection). Cell type and time point are not known.

This clonotype was found a few times. The chain has TRBV5-1 and TRBJ2-5; TRBD1 matches at 7 bases. The CDR3 covers 14 residues. Germline assignment: CDR1 SGHRS and CDR2 YFSETQ. V was pared by 4 bases and J by 5 bases, with 8 bases of the junction left unmatched. The CDR3 bases are TGCGCCAGCAGCGAACGGACAGGTCGGGAGACCCAGTACTTC. Its translation is CASSERTGRETQYF.

This clonotype was counted a few times. The rearrangement joins TRBV3-1 to TRBJ1-1; D is perhaps TRBD1 (6 bases). Germline CDR1 is LGHDT and CDR2 is YNNKEL (reference sequence). The CDR3 consists of 14 residues. V lost 2 bases and J lost 6, with 13 bases in between. The CDR3 loop is CASSQPRGNPEAFF. CDR3 sequence (DNA): TGTGCCAGCAGCCAACCCAGGGGAAACCCTGAAGCTTTCTTT.

This clonotype was counted only a few times. The chain's CDR3 is CASSPDFRPEQYV. The CDR3 DNA reads TGTGCCAGCAGCCCCGACTTTAGGCCTGAGCAGTACGTC. The V call is TRBV2, the J call TRBJ2-7; D is uncertain. V was clipped by 6 bases and J by 7 bases, with 16 bases between them. From germline, CDR1 is SNHLY and CDR2 FYNNEI. The CDR3 totals 13 residues.

The rearrangement uses TRBV12-3 or TRBV12-4 and TRBJ1-1; no clear D. V lost 6 bases and J lost 8, with 10 bases in between. The CDR3 sequence is 11 residues long. CDR3 amino acids: CASSQYGEAFF. CDR3 nucleotide sequence: TGTGCCAGCAGCCAATACGGGGAAGCTTTCTTT.

The gene calls are TRBV20-1 and TRBJ2-5, with D tentatively TRBD2 (5 bases). The V end lost 6 bases, the J end lost 7 bases, and 18 bases lay between the germline ends. Per the germline V gene, CDR1 is DFQATT and CDR2 is SNEGSKA (reference sequence). The length of the CDR3 is 13 residues. CDR3 residues: CSATPGLRGTQYF. For the CDR3, the DNA is TGCAGTGCCACCCCGGGCCTCCGGGGGACCCAGTACTTC.

This clonotype was detected a few times. The rearrangement links TRBV20-1 to TRBJ2-1; D gene ambiguous. This CDR3 has 11 residues. The germline V gene encodes CDR1 DFQATT and CDR2 SNEGSKA (reference sequence). Between the trimmed V and J ends, which lost 5 bases and 7 bases, there was a span of 9 bases. CDR3 coding DNA: TGCAGTGCTCCCTCCGGGAATGAGCAGTTCTTC. Translated, it gives CSAPSGNEQFF.

The V and J genes are TRBV20-1 and TRBJ2-4; 8 positions match TRBD1. J was trimmed by 16 bases and V by 6 bases; bases with no gene match: 11. The CDR3 loop spans 11 amino acids. Germline-derived CDR1 and CDR2 are DFQATT and SNEGSKA (reference sequence). The CDR3 loop is CSAKLRDRLYF. CDR3 coding DNA: TGCAGTGCAAAACTCCGGGACAGGCTATACTTC.

This chain links TRBV11-3 with TRBJ1-5; unclear D gene. This CDR3 has 15 residues. The V gene lost 0 bases and the J gene lost 1 base, with 7 bases spanning the gap. Per germline, CDR1 SGHNT and CDR2 YENEEA. In nucleotides, the CDR3 is TGTGCCAGCAGCTTAGAAGTCGGCAGCAATCAGCCCCAGCATTTT. This sequence encodes CASSLEVGSNQPQHF.

The chain carries TRBV6-2 or TRBV6-3 and TRBJ2-7, with TRBD1 identical over 7 bases. Per the germline V gene, CDR1 is MNHEY and CDR2 is SVGEGT. This CDR3 region has 14 residues. The V and J ends lost 6 bases and 4 bases, in that order; junction bases with no gene match: 9. The CDR3 DNA sequence: TGTGCCAGCAGAGTTGACCGGGACAGATACGAGCAGTACGTC. This gives the protein CASRVDRDRYEQYV.

This clonotype was picked up a small number of times. The chain couples TRBV9 to TRBJ1-3, with a weak D call TRBD1 (6 bases). The CDR3 is made up of 17 amino acids. Trimming stripped 3 bases from V and 3 bases from J, with 19 bases between. CDR1 and CDR2 from the germline V gene are SGDLS and YYNGEE. For the CDR3, the DNA is TGTGCCAGCAGCGAAGGGGGGGGACGCGATATTGGAAACACCATATATTTT. Its translation is CASSEGGGRDIGNTIYF.

V gene TRBV6-2 or TRBV6-3 combines with J gene TRBJ2-2; D is perhaps TRBD1 (6 bases). Germline V CDR1 and CDR2: MNHEY, SVGEGT. Trimming shortened V by 4 bases and J by 4 bases, and 7 bases separated the two germline ends. This CDR3 has 13 residues. CDR3 in amino acids: CASSWTVTGELFF. In DNA, the CDR3 is TGTGCCAGCAGTTGGACAGTCACCGGGGAGCTGTTTTTT.

The V gene is TRBV7-3, the J gene TRBJ2-3; D call uncertain. V lost 1 base and J lost 0, with 11 bases in between. The germline gives CDR1 SGHTA, CDR2 FQGTGA. This CDR3 has 16 residues. CDR3: CASSLIGGRSTDTQYF. The CDR3 coding sequence is TGTGCCAGCAGCTTAATCGGCGGAAGAAGCACAGATACGCAGTATTTT. Full variable domain (rest looked up from reference TRBV7-3 and TRBJ2-3): GAGVSQTPSNKVTEKGKYVELRCDPISGHTALYWYRQSLGQGPEFLIYFQGTGAADDSGLPNDRFFAVRPEGSVSTLKIQRTERGDSAVYLCASSLIGGRSTDTQYFGPGTRLTVL.

This sequence joins TRBV12-3 or TRBV12-4 and TRBJ2-2; D is uncertain. This CDR3 contains 11 residues. Trimming took off 6 bases at V and 6 bases at J, with 5 bases between the two ends. CDR3 residues: CASSGPGELFF. CDR3 DNA: TGTGCCAGCAGCGGTCCCGGGGAGCTGTTTTTT.

This clonotype showed up just a few times. The J gene is TRBJ2-5, the V gene TRBV18; 7 bases fit TRBD1. Germline V gene sequence: CDR1 KGHSH, CDR2 LQKENI. V trimming: 1 base; J trimming: 2 bases; junction bases outside the gene matches: 1. This CDR3 is built from 14 residues. Here the CDR3 DNA reads TGTGCCAGCTCACCACGGGGACAGCAAGAGACCCAGTACTTC. Translated: CASSPRGQQETQYF.

There are a few counts of this clonotype. The V gene is TRBV4-1, the J gene TRBJ1-4; a weak D match, TRBD1 (5 bases). V dropped 6 bases and J dropped 4 bases, with 12 bases sitting between them. The CDR3 is 14 residues long. Germline values: CDR1 MGHRA, CDR2 YSYEKL. CDR3 in amino acids: CASRQALFNEKLFF. CDR3 in DNA: TGCGCCAGCAGACAGGCCCTATTTAATGAAAAACTGTTTTTT.

This clonotype has a handful of counts. The chain is built from TRBV29-1 and TRBJ2-5, with D uncertain. This CDR3 contains 11 residues. With 7 bases removed from V and 5 bases from J, the gap between germline ends came to 11 bases. In germline, CDR1 is SQVTM, CDR2 ANQGSEA. The CDR3 bases are TGCAGCGGTCAAGCGCGGGAGACCCAGTACTTC. It translates to CSGQARETQYF. Full variable domain (remainder filled in from reference TRBV29-1 and TRBJ2-5): SAVISQKPSRDICQRGTSLTIQCQVDSQVTMMFWYRQQPGQSLTLIATANQGSEATYESGFVIDKFPISRPNLTFSTLTVSNMSPEDSSIYLCSGQARETQYFGPGTRLLVL.

As for this clonotype: Its ends do not fully match the called genes, so a read error is possible. The chain joins TRBV5-1 to TRBJ1-6; the D gene is possibly TRBD1 (6 bases). The germline V gene has CDR1 SGHRS and CDR2 YFSETQ. This CDR3 has 16 residues. DNA of the CDR3: TGCTCCAGCAGCTCAGCAGGGGACGCTTTTTACTCACCCCTCCACTTT. It codes for CSSSSAGDAFYSPLHF.

This clonotype showed up just a few times. J is TRBJ1-2 and V is TRBV6-2 or TRBV6-3; unclear D gene. V lost 0 bases and J lost 5, with 22 bases in between. CDR1 and CDR2 from the germline V gene are MNHEY and SVGEGT. The CDR3 covers 18 residues. The CDR3 nucleotides are TGTGCCAGCAGTTACTCGCCGTCGTTCGTGAGCTATGGGTATGGCTACACCTTC. Translating it yields CASSYSPSFVSYGYGYTF.

This clonotype was recorded many times. V is TRBV20-1 and J is TRBJ2-5; perhaps TRBD2 as D (7 bases). V was clipped by 2 bases and J by 5 bases, with 12 bases between them. The CDR3 is made up of 13 amino acids. CDR1 and CDR2 (germline): DFQATT, SNEGSKA (reference sequence). The CDR3 bases are TGCAGTGCTAGACGAAGGGGGGGGGAGACCCAGTACTTC. Protein product: CSARRRGGETQYF.

The chain combines TRBV7-2 with TRBJ1-1, with D perhaps TRBD1 (5 bases). V was pared by 2 bases and J by 3 bases, with 13 bases between. There are 15 residues in the CDR3. Per the germline V gene, CDR1 is SGHTA and CDR2 is FQGNSA. The CDR3 nucleotides read TGTGCCAGCAGCTTAAGACGGGGGGAATACACTGAAGCTTTCTTT. It encodes CASSLRRGEYTEAFF.

V gene TRBV20-1 combines with J gene TRBJ2-3, with TRBD1 matching 7 bases. With 8 bases clipped from V and 2 bases from J, the junction kept 4 bases outside the gene matches. The CDR3 spans 12 residues. Germline assignment: CDR1 DFQATT and CDR2 SNEGSKA (reference sequence). The CDR3 nucleotides read TGCAGTAAGACAGGGCCCACAGATACGCAGTATTTT. Its protein product is CSKTGPTDTQYF.

The chain is built from TRBV9 and TRBJ1-4; possible D gene TRBD1, 6 bases. The CDR3 has 14 residues. V was pared by 3 bases and J by 8 bases, with 14 bases between. The germline gives CDR1 SGDLS, CDR2 YYNGEE. The CDR3, as DNA: TGTGCCAGCAGCGGAACAGGGTCGCGGGAAAAACTGTTTTTT. It is translated as CASSGTGSREKLFF. Using reference TRBV9 and TRBJ1-4 for the parts outside the CDR3, the full variable domain is DSGVTQTPKHLITATGQRVTLRCSPRSGDLSVYWYQQSLDQGLQFLIQYYNGEERAKGNILERFSAQQFPDLHSELNLSSLELGDSALYFCASSGTGSREKLFFGSGTQLSVL.

There are many counts of this clonotype. The chain is built from TRBV4-3 and TRBJ2-3, with 7 nucleotides matching TRBD2. The V segment lost 3 bases and the J segment 0 bases; nucleotides outside the gene matches: 6. CDR1 and CDR2 (germline): LGHNA, YSLEER. This CDR3 has 16 residues. CDR3 residues: CASSHGRGVSTDTQYF. The DNA of the CDR3 is TGCGCCAGCAGCCACGGCCGGGGGGTGAGCACAGATACGCAGTATTTT.

This clonotype has more than one count but fewer than ten. The rearrangement joins TRBV28 to TRBJ2-2; no reliable D call. Germline loops: CDR1 MDHEN, CDR2 SYDVKM. V gave up 3 bases and J gave up 2 bases, with 10 bases separating them. The CDR3 is made up of 15 amino acids. The CDR3 bases are TGTGCCAGCAGTTTTAACAGCTATAACACCGGGGAGCTGTTTTTT. Translated: CASSFNSYNTGELFF.

This clonotype was counted at least ten times. This chain uses TRBV5-1 with TRBJ2-1; D unresolved. The CDR3 is made up of 11 amino acids. CDR1 is SGHRS, CDR2 YFSETQ, per germline. Trimming took off 4 bases at V and 10 bases at J, with 9 bases between the two ends. CDR3 in amino acids: CASSVGREQFF. The CDR3, as DNA: TGCGCCAGCAGCGTTGGCCGGGAGCAGTTCTTC.

This clonotype has at least ten counts. The CDR3 spells CASSLGRTKETQYF. Written as DNA, the CDR3 is TGCGCCAGCAGCTTGGGGAGGACGAAAGAGACCCAGTACTTC. The chain is built from TRBV5-1 and TRBJ2-5; possibly TRBD2 for D (5 bases). The CDR3 consists of 14 residues. V lost 0 bases and J lost 3, with 9 bases in between. Per the germline V gene, CDR1 is SGHRS and CDR2 is YFSETQ.

In this sample, this clonotype turned up a few times. The V and J genes are TRBV12-5 and TRBJ1-6; D may be TRBD1 (5 bases). This CDR3 spans 14 amino acids. The V gene lost 1 base and the J gene lost 10 bases, with 11 bases spanning the gap. CDR1 and CDR2 from the germline V gene are LGHNT and FRNRAP. The CDR3 region is CASGLGDLWSPLHF. CDR3 DNA: TGTGCTAGTGGTTTGGGGGACCTCTGGTCACCCCTCCACTTT.